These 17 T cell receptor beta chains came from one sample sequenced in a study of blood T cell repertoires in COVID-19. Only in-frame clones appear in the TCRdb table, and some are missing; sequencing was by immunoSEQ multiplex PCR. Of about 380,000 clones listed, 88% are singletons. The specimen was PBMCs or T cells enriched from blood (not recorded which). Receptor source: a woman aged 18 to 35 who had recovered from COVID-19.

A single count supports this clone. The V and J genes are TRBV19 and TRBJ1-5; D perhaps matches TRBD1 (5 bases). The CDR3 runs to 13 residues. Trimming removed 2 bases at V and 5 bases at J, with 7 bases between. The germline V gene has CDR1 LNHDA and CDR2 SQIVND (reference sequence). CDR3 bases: TGTGCCAGTAGTATAATCAGGGATCAGCCCCAGCATTTT. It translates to CASSIIRDQPQHF. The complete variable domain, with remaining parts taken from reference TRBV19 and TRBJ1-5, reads DGGITQSPKYLFRKEGQNVTLSCEQNLNHDAMYWYRQDPGQGLRLIYYSQIVNDFQKGDIAEGYSVSREKKESFPLTVTSAQKNPTAFYLCASSIIRDQPQHFGDGTRLSIL.

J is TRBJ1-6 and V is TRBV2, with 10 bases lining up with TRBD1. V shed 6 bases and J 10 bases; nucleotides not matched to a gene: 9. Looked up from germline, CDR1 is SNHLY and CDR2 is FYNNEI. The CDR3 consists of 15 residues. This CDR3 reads CASSTGQGIGSPLHF. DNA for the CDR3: TGTGCCAGCAGCACGGGACAGGGGATAGGGTCACCCCTCCACTTT.

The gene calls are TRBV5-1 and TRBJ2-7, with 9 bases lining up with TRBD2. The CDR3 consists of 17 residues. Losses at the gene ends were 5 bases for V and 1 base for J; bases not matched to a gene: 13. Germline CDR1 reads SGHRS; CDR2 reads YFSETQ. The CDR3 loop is CASSLTPGGGVSYEQYF. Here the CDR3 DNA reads TGCGCCAGCAGTTTAACACCCGGCGGGGGGGTATCCTACGAGCAGTACTTC.

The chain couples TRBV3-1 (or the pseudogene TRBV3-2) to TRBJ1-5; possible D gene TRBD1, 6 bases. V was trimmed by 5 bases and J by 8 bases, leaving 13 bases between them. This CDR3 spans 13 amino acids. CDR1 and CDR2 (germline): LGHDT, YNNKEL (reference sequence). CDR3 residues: CASSFLQGEPQHF. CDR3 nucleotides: TGTGCCAGCAGCTTCCTACAGGGCGAGCCCCAGCATTTT.

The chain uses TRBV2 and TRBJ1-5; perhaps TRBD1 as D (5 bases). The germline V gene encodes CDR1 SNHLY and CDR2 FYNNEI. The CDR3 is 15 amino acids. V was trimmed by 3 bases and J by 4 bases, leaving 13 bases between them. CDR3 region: CASSELRVINQPQHF. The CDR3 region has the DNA TGTGCCAGCAGTGAGCTCAGGGTAATAAATCAGCCCCAGCATTTT.

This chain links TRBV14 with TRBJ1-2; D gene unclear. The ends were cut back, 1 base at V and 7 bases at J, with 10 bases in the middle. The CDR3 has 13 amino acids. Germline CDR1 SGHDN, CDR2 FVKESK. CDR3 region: CASSQVEGGGYTF. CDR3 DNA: TGTGCCAGCAGCCAAGTGGAAGGAGGTGGCTACACCTTC. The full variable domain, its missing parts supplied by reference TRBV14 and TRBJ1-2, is EAGVTQFPSHSVIEKGQTVTLRCDPISGHDNLYWYRRVMGKEIKFLLHFVKESKQDESGMPNNRFLAERTGGTYSTLKVQPAELEDSGVYFCASSQVEGGGYTFGSGTRLTVV.

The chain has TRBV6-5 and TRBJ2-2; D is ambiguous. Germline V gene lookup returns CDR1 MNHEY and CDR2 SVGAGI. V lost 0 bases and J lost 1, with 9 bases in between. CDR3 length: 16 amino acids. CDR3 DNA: TGTGCCAGCAGTTACTCGATGGGCAGGAACACCGGGGAGCTGTTTTTT. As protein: CASSYSMGRNTGELFF.

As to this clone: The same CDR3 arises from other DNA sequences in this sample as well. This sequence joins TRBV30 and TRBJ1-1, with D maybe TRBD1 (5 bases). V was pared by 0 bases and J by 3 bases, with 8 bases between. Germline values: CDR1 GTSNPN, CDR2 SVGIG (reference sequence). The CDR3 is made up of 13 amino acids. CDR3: CAWSVQGDTEAFF. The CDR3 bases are TGTGCCTGGAGTGTACAAGGGGACACTGAAGCTTTCTTT.

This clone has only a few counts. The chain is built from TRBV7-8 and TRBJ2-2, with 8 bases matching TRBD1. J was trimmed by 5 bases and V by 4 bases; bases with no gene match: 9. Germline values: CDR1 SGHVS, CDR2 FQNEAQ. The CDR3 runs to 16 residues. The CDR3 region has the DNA TGTGCCAGCAGCTCCGGGACAGGCCAGAGAACCGGGGAGCTGTTTTTT. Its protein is CASSSGTGQRTGELFF.

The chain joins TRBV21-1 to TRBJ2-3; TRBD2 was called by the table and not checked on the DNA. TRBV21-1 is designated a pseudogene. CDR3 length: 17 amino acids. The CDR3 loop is CASSKEGETASTDTQYF. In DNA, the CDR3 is TGTGCCAGCAGCAAAGAAGGAGAGACCGCTAGCACAGATACGCAGTATTTT.

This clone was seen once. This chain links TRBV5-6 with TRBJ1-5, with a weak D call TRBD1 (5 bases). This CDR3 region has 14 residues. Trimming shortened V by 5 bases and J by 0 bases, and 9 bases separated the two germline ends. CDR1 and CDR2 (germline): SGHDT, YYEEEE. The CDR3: CASSQGYSNQPQHF. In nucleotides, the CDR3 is TGTGCCAGCAGTCAGGGTTATAGCAATCAGCCCCAGCATTTT.

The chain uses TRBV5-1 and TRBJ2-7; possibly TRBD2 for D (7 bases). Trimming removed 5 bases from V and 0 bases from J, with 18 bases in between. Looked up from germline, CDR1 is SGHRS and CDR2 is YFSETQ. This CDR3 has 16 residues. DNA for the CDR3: TGCGCCAGCAGGGTTGATGCGGGGGCCCTCTCCTACGAGCAGTACTTC. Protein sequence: CASRVDAGALSYEQYF.

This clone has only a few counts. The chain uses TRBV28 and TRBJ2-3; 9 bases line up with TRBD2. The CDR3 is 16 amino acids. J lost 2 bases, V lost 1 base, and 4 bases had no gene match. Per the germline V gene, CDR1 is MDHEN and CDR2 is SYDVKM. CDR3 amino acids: CASSLYRGGATDTQYF. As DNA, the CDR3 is TGTGCCAGCAGTTTATATCGCGGGGGGGCCACAGATACGCAGTATTTT.

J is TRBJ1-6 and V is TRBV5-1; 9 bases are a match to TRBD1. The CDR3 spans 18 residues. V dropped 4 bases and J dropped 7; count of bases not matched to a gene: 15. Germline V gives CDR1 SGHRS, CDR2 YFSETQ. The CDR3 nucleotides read TGCGCCAGCAGCCAGGACAGGGGTGTGCTGTATATGAATTCACCCCTCCACTTT. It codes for CASSQDRGVLYMNSPLHF.

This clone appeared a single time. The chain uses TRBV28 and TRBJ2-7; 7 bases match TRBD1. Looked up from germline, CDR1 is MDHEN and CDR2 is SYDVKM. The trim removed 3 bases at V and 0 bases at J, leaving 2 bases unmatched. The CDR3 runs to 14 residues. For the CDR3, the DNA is TGTGCCAGCAGTTTCAGGGGGACCTCCTACGAGCAGTACTTC. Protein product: CASSFRGTSYEQYF. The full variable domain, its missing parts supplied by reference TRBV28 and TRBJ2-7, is DVKVTQSSRYLVKRTGEKVFLECVQDMDHENMFWYRQDPGLGLRLIYFSYDVKMKEKGDIPEGYSVSREKKERFSLILESASTNQTSMYLCASSFRGTSYEQYFGPGTRLTVT.

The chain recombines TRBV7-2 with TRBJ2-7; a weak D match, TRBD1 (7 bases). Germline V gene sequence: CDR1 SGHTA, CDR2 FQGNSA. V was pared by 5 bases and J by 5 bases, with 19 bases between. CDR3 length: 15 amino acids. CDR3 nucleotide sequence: TGTGCCAGCAGCCCCCGGGCCCAGGGGGGCAACGAGCAGTACTTC. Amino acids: CASSPRAQGGNEQYF.

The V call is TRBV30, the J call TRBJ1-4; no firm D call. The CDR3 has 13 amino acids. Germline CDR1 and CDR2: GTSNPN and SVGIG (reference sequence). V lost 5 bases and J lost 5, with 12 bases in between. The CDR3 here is CAWGSRRNEKLFF. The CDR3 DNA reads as TGTGCCTGGGGGTCCAGAAGAAATGAAAAACTGTTTTTT. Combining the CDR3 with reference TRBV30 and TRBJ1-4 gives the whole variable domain SQTIHQWPATLVQPVGSPLSLECTVEGTSNPNLYWYRQAAGRGLQLLFYSVGIGQISSEVPQNLSASRPQDRQFILSSKKLLLSDSGFYLCAWGSRRNEKLFFGSGTQLSVL.